A selection of T cell receptor beta chains follows, all from one sample in a study of cytomegalovirus exposure and HLA in healthy donors. Data came from immunoSEQ multiplex PCR; TCRdb stores just in-frame clones and leaves some out. The sample has 90,000 to 150,000 clones; over 75% are singletons. Sequenced material: PBMCs. These receptor sequences come from a man aged 35 to 55 in good health and CMV-seropositive. Both conserved end residues are part of each CDR3. A D gene is named only where the DNA matches it firmly. Clone size is not always given. Where it is, it says once, few, many or a class for expanded clones.

D gene,clone size,V gene,J gene,CDR3 DNA,CDR3 protein
.,once,TRBV2,TRBJ2-4,TGTGCCAGCAGTGAAGGGTGGGGACTAGCCAAAAACATTCAGTACTTC,CASSEGWGLAKNIQYF
.,once,TRBV7-2,TRBJ2-7,TGTGCCAGCAGCTTAGAATTTGAGGAACAGGCTGCTAAGTTC,CASSLEFEEQAAKF
.,.,TRBV6-1,TRBJ2-1,TGTGCCAGCACCCGAGATGAGCAGTTCTTC,CASTRDEQFF
TRBD1,.,TRBV7-9,TRBJ1-6,TGTGCCAGCAGGGAAGGACAGGGAGGTTCACCCCTCCACTTT,CASREGQGGSPLHF
TRBD1,.,TRBV29-1,TRBJ1-4,TGCAGCGTCCTATTCTCGGTGGGACAGAATAATGAAAAACTGTTTTTT,CSVLFSVGQNNEKLFF
TRBD2,.,TRBV19,TRBJ2-3,TGTGCCAGTAGCATACTAGCGGGGGAACCAGATACGCAGTATTTT,CASSILAGEPDTQYF
.,once,TRBV28,TRBJ1-1,TGTGCCAGCAGTTTAACCGCACGGGGCACTGAAGCTTTCTTT,CASSLTARGTEAFF
.,.,TRBV7-8,TRBJ2-5,TGTGCCAGCAGTCAAAAGGGGGATTTAGTAAGGGAGACCCAGTACTTC,CASSQKGDLVRETQYF
TRBD2,.,TRBV7-2,TRBJ2-1,TGTGCCAGCAGCTTCGGACTAGCTGCTGAGCAGTTCTTC,CASSFGLAAEQFF
TRBD1,.,TRBV6-5,TRBJ2-7,TGTGCCAGCAGTTACCAGGGACAGGGTTACGAGCAGTACTTC,CASSYQGQGYEQYF
TRBD1,.,TRBV7-2,TRBJ1-2,TGTGCCAGCCCCGACGGCGGGACAGGGTCGGGCTATGGCTACACCTTC,CASPDGGTGSGYGYTF
TRBD2,.,TRBV28,TRBJ2-5,TGTGCCAGCAGGCTAGCGGGGGACGTACAAGAGACCCAGTACTTC,CASRLAGDVQETQYF
.,.,TRBV2,TRBJ2-3,TGTGCCAGCAGTGATTGGGGGCGCGATACGCAGTATTTT,CASSDWGRDTQYF
.,once,TRBV11-2,TRBJ2-2,TGTGCCAGCAGCTTGAGCCCCCCTGAGAACACCGGGGAGCTGTTTTTT,CASSLSPPENTGELFF
TRBD1,.,TRBV5-8,TRBJ1-4,TGTGCCAGCAGCTTGGGCCGGACAGGGTGGAATGAAAAACTGTTTTTT,CASSLGRTGWNEKLFF
.,.,TRBV18,TRBJ1-2,TGTGCCAGCTCACGCGACTCGATCCAGGGTGGTGGCCACACCTTC,CASSRDSIQGGGHTF
TRBD1,few,TRBV10-3,TRBJ1-6,TGTGCCATCCGGGACAGGGTTAATTCACCCCTCCACTTT,CAIRDRVNSPLHF
.,.,TRBV6-6,TRBJ2-7,TGTGCCAGCAGTTTCAGGGACTCCTACGAGCAGTACTTC,CASSFRDSYEQYF
.,.,TRBV5-1,TRBJ2-7,TGCGCCAGCAGCTTGCTCCGGGGGTTCGCCTACGAGCAGTACTTC,CASSLLRGFAYEQYF
TRBD2,.,TRBV4-3,TRBJ2-3,TGCGCCAGCAGCCAAGGCGTAGCGGGGCTAAGCACAGATACGCAGTATTTT,CASSQGVAGLSTDTQYF
.,.,TRBV15,TRBJ1-1,TGTGCCACCAGCCGCCGCCGGGACACGATGAACACTGAAGCTTTCTTT,CATSRRRDTMNTEAFF
.,.,TRBV19,TRBJ2-3,TGTGCCAGTAGTATCACGGGGTCGACAGATACGCAGTATTTT,CASSITGSTDTQYF
.,.,TRBV11-2,TRBJ2-7,TGTGCCAGCAGCTTAAGGGGAGATACCGCGGGAGAGCAGTACTTC,CASSLRGDTAGEQYF
TRBD1,.,TRBV20-1,TRBJ2-7,TGCAGTGCAATTACAGGGGTCGAGCAGTACTTC,CSAITGVEQYF
TRBD1,.,TRBV11-2,TRBJ2-5,TGTGCCAGCAGCCGGGACAGGGCAGAGACCCAGTACTTC,CASSRDRAETQYF
TRBD1,.,TRBV7-9,TRBJ2-7,TGTGCCAGCAGCGGGGTCCAGGGGGTGGACTACGAGCAGTACTTC,CASSGVQGVDYEQYF
.,.,TRBV25-1,TRBJ2-7,TGTGCCAGCAGTCGACACTACGAGCAGTACTTC,CASSRHYEQYF
TRBD2,.,TRBV2,TRBJ2-7,TGTGCCAGCATTCCAGATGAGACTAGCGGGGCTTACGAGCAGTACTTC,CASIPDETSGAYEQYF
.,.,TRBV9,TRBJ2-5,TGTGCCAGCAGCGTAGCTACGGGGGGCGGGCAAGAGACCCAGTACTTC,CASSVATGGGQETQYF
.,.,TRBV21-1,TRBJ1-6,TGTGCCAGCAGCAAAGCCGCGGGCAGGGGGAAGTGTTCACCCCTCCACTTT,CASSKAAGRGKCSPLHF
.,few,TRBV4-2,TRBJ2-5,TGTGCCAGCAGCCAAGGGCCAGGGGGGTTAGAAGAGACCCAGTACTTC,CASSQGPGGLEETQYF
.,.,TRBV6-1,TRBJ1-1,TGTGCCAGCAGTGAGACTGGGGGGTCGACTGAAGCTTTCTTT,CASSETGGSTEAFF
.,few,TRBV6-5,TRBJ2-7,TGTGCCAGCAGGGCGGGCTACGAGCAGTACTTC,CASRAGYEQYF
.,.,TRBV7-9,TRBJ2-7,TGTGCCAGCAGCACGCGAGCTGAGCAGTACTTC,CASSTRAEQYF
.,few,TRBV7-9,TRBJ2-3,TGTGCCAGCAGCTCACAGGTGCCCGCGGATACGCAGTATTTT,CASSSQVPADTQYF
.,.,TRBV19,TRBJ1-5,TGTGCCAGTAGTACTCACAGGGACGAGCCCCAGCATTTT,CASSTHRDEPQHF
.,.,TRBV6-6,TRBJ1-1,TGTGCCAGCAGTTACTCCGGGACATCGAACACTGAAGCTTTCTTT,CASSYSGTSNTEAFF
TRBD1,few,TRBV9,TRBJ2-7,TGTGCCAGCAGCCCACGGGACAGTTCCGCCGAGCAGTACTTC,CASSPRDSSAEQYF
.,.,TRBV15,TRBJ1-2,TGTGCCACCAGCGGGCAAGGACAGTTTAACTATGGCTACACCTTC,CATSGQGQFNYGYTF
TRBD1,.,TRBV6-6,TRBJ2-2,TGTGCCAGCAGTAAATTAACAGGGGGTAGCGCCGGGGAGCTGTTTTTT,CASSKLTGGSAGELFF
.,.,TRBV7-2,TRBJ2-3,TGTGCCAGCAGCTTAGTTGCAGGTGGCGCAGATACGCAGTATTTT,CASSLVAGGADTQYF
TRBD1,.,TRBV5-4,TRBJ2-7,TGTGCCAGCAGCTTGGGACAGGGGGCACCCTACGAGCAGTACTTC,CASSLGQGAPYEQYF
TRBD1,.,TRBV6-1,TRBJ1-5,TGTGCCAGCGACCGAGGACAGGCCAGTGAGCCCCAGCATTTT,CASDRGQASEPQHF
.,.,TRBV7-8,TRBJ2-1,TGTGCCAGCAGCTCGTTGAATGAGCAGTTCTTC,CASSSLNEQFF
TRBD2,.,TRBV5-1,TRBJ2-7,TGCGCCAGCAGCTCGAGCGGGGGGTACTACGAGCAGTACTTC,CASSSSGGYYEQYF
TRBD1,.,TRBV5-1,TRBJ1-4,TGCGCCAGCAGCTTGTCCCAGGGGGCGGAAAAACTGTTTTTT,CASSLSQGAEKLFF
.,.,TRBV7-3,TRBJ2-7,TGTGCCAGCAGCTTAGGGTTAGCGAACGAGCAGTACTTC,CASSLGLANEQYF
TRBD2,few,TRBV6-1,TRBJ2-3,TGTGCCAGCAGTGAAAGTAGCGGGGGGGCAGATACGCAGTATTTT,CASSESSGGADTQYF
TRBD1,many,TRBV2,TRBJ1-2,TGTGCCAGTAGGACAGGGGTTTATGGCTACACCTTC,CASRTGVYGYTF
.,.,TRBV19,TRBJ2-7,TGTGCCAGTAGTATTGGACAGTTCTCCTACGAGCAGTACTTC,CASSIGQFSYEQYF